This is a list of T cell receptor beta chains from one sample in a study of T cells in localized non-small cell lung cancer. Here immunoSEQ multiplex PCR was the method, and the copy in TCRdb shows in-frame clones only, minus some. Found here are about 31,000 clones, 94% of them singletons; the top ten hold 0.73%. This sample comprised peripheral blood, obtained before any cancer treatment. The receptors derive from a woman between 35 and 75 years old with stage I lung adenocarcinoma. The CDR3 runs from the conserved cysteine through the conserved F or W. The D gene is left open where the match is weak. Clone sizes are given selectively: once, few, many, or a class where the clone is expanded.

J gene: TRBJ1-2
D gene: NA
clone size: NA
V gene: TRBV6-7
CDR3 protein: CASSLYLTF
CDR3 DNA: TGTGCCAGCAGTTTGTACTTAACCTTC

J gene: TRBJ1-1
D gene: NA
clone size: NA
V gene: TRBV4-2
CDR3 protein: CASSRRDLGNTEAFF
CDR3 DNA: TGTGCCAGCAGCCGCCGGGACCTTGGGAACACTGAAGCTTTCTTT

J gene: TRBJ2-1
D gene: TRBD2
clone size: NA
V gene: TRBV28
CDR3 protein: CASSLVPGGLNEQFF
CDR3 DNA: TGTGCCAGCAGTTTGGTGCCGGGGGGGCTCAATGAGCAGTTCTTC

J gene: TRBJ1-4
D gene: NA
clone size: NA
V gene: TRBV5-6
CDR3 protein: CASSLVETRGEKLFF
CDR3 DNA: TGTGCCAGCAGCTTGGTTGAGACGAGGGGTGAAAAACTGTTTTTT

J gene: TRBJ2-2
D gene: TRBD1
clone size: few
V gene: TRBV27
CDR3 protein: CASSPWTGIWTGELFF
CDR3 DNA: TGTGCCAGCAGTCCCTGGACAGGAATCTGGACCGGGGAGCTGTTTTTT

J gene: TRBJ2-1
D gene: TRBD2
clone size: NA
V gene: TRBV7-3
CDR3 protein: CASSLVTSGLYNEQFF
CDR3 DNA: TGTGCCAGCAGCTTAGTGACTAGCGGGCTCTACAATGAGCAGTTCTTC

J gene: TRBJ2-3
D gene: TRBD2
clone size: once
V gene: TRBV9
CDR3 protein: CASSVATSGNTDTQYF
CDR3 DNA: TGTGCCAGCAGCGTCGCAACTAGCGGAAACACAGATACGCAGTATTTT

J gene: TRBJ1-2
D gene: TRBD1
clone size: NA
V gene: TRBV19
CDR3 protein: CASSIDHRPGQPYGYTF
CDR3 DNA: TGTGCCAGTAGTATAGACCACAGACCGGGACAGCCCTATGGCTACACCTTC

J gene: TRBJ2-3
D gene: NA
clone size: NA
V gene: TRBV7-2
CDR3 protein: CASSLSRENTQYF
CDR3 DNA: TGTGCCAGCAGCTTGAGTAGGGAGAATACGCAGTATTTT

J gene: TRBJ1-2
D gene: TRBD1
clone size: NA
V gene: TRBV7-2
CDR3 protein: CASSVQGQERRSGYTF
CDR3 DNA: TGTGCCAGCAGCGTCCAGGGACAGGAAAGGAGAAGTGGCTACACCTTC

J gene: TRBJ2-2
D gene: NA
clone size: few
V gene: TRBV9
CDR3 protein: CASSATSSTGELFF
CDR3 DNA: TGTGCCAGCAGCGCCACTAGTTCCACCGGGGAGCTGTTTTTT

J gene: TRBJ1-2
D gene: TRBD1
clone size: NA
V gene: TRBV6-5
CDR3 protein: CASTPTGARGYTF
CDR3 DNA: TGTGCCAGCACTCCTACAGGGGCGAGGGGCTACACCTTC

J gene: TRBJ2-7
D gene: TRBD1
clone size: NA
V gene: TRBV6-5
CDR3 protein: CASRSRQGEQYF
CDR3 DNA: TGTGCCAGCAGATCTAGACAGGGCGAGCAGTACTTC

J gene: TRBJ2-1
D gene: TRBD2
clone size: NA
V gene: TRBV7-6
CDR3 protein: CASSLLAGVVDEQFF
CDR3 DNA: TGTGCCAGCAGCTTACTAGCGGGAGTTGTTGATGAGCAGTTCTTC

J gene: TRBJ2-3
D gene: TRBD1
clone size: NA
V gene: TRBV6-5
CDR3 protein: CASRPGQSTDTQYF
CDR3 DNA: TGTGCCAGCAGACCGGGACAGAGCACAGATACGCAGTATTTT

J gene: TRBJ2-2
D gene: TRBD1
clone size: NA
V gene: TRBV5-1
CDR3 protein: CASSLEGQAYTGELFF
CDR3 DNA: TGCGCCAGCAGCTTGGAGGGACAGGCCTACACCGGGGAGCTGTTTTTT

J gene: TRBJ1-1
D gene: NA
clone size: NA
V gene: TRBV9
CDR3 protein: CASSYYREDTEAFF
CDR3 DNA: TGTGCCAGCAGCTACTACAGGGAGGACACTGAAGCTTTCTTT

J gene: TRBJ1-3
D gene: NA
clone size: NA
V gene: TRBV18
CDR3 protein: CASSLTRGRVGFGNTIYF
CDR3 DNA: TGTGCCAGCTCACTGACCAGGGGCCGCGTCGGATTTGGAAACACCATATATTTT

J gene: TRBJ2-3
D gene: NA
clone size: NA
V gene: TRBV6-1
CDR3 protein: CASSQARDTQYF
CDR3 DNA: TGTGCCAGCAGTCAGGCTAGAGATACGCAGTATTTT

J gene: TRBJ1-5
D gene: TRBD1
clone size: NA
V gene: TRBV5-8
CDR3 protein: CASSSGQGVGPQHF
CDR3 DNA: TGTGCCAGCAGCTCAGGACAGGGGGTCGGGCCCCAGCATTTT

J gene: TRBJ1-1
D gene: NA
clone size: NA
V gene: TRBV6-1
CDR3 protein: CASSDQGGTEAFF
CDR3 DNA: TGTGCCAGCAGTGATCAGGGAGGGACTGAAGCTTTCTTT

J gene: TRBJ2-7
D gene: NA
clone size: NA
V gene: TRBV5-1
CDR3 protein: CASSSGTITYEQYF
CDR3 DNA: TGCGCCAGCAGCTCCGGGACCATAACCTACGAGCAGTACTTC

J gene: TRBJ2-7
D gene: TRBD1
clone size: NA
V gene: TRBV19
CDR3 protein: CASSTNSGQGYYF
CDR3 DNA: TGTGCCAGTAGTACCAATTCTGGACAGGGGTACTACTTC

J gene: TRBJ1-2
D gene: TRBD1
clone size: NA
V gene: TRBV5-1
CDR3 protein: CASSSTGGAYGYTF
CDR3 DNA: TGCGCCAGCAGTTCTACAGGGGGGGCCTATGGCTACACCTTC

J gene: TRBJ1-4
D gene: NA
clone size: NA
V gene: TRBV5-1
CDR3 protein: CASSPGGGDEKLFF
CDR3 DNA: TGCGCCAGCAGCCCGGGAGGAGGGGATGAAAAACTGTTTTTT

J gene: TRBJ2-1
D gene: TRBD2
clone size: NA
V gene: TRBV27
CDR3 protein: CASSFVASGDEQFF
CDR3 DNA: TGTGCCAGCAGTTTCGTCGCTAGCGGCGATGAGCAGTTCTTC

J gene: TRBJ1-1
D gene: TRBD1
clone size: NA
V gene: TRBV11-3
CDR3 protein: CASSLGPGQGDTEAFF
CDR3 DNA: TGTGCCAGCAGCTTAGGCCCGGGACAGGGGGACACTGAAGCTTTCTTT

J gene: TRBJ2-7
D gene: TRBD2
clone size: NA
V gene: TRBV7-2
CDR3 protein: CASSPSYGTSGLAAQYF
CDR3 DNA: TGTGCCAGCAGCCCATCCTATGGCACTAGCGGGCTCGCGGCGCAGTACTTC

J gene: TRBJ2-7
D gene: NA
clone size: NA
V gene: TRBV9
CDR3 protein: CASSVAGAPNEQYF
CDR3 DNA: TGTGCCAGCAGCGTAGCAGGGGCTCCTAACGAGCAGTACTTC

J gene: TRBJ2-7
D gene: NA
clone size: few
V gene: TRBV6-5
CDR3 protein: CASSPGATRIEQYF
CDR3 DNA: TGTGCCAGCAGTCCGGGAGCCACCCGGATCGAGCAGTACTTC

J gene: TRBJ1-4
D gene: NA
clone size: NA
V gene: TRBV5-1
CDR3 protein: CASSLAGVKTNEKLFF
CDR3 DNA: TGCGCCAGCAGCTTGGCAGGGGTCAAAACTAATGAAAAACTGTTTTTT

J gene: TRBJ2-3
D gene: TRBD2
clone size: NA
V gene: TRBV5-1
CDR3 protein: CASSLGLATFTDTQYF
CDR3 DNA: TGCGCCAGCAGCTTGGGACTAGCGACGTTCACAGATACGCAGTATTTT

J gene: TRBJ2-4
D gene: TRBD1
clone size: NA
V gene: TRBV5-6
CDR3 protein: CASSTGQGKNIQYF
CDR3 DNA: TGTGCCAGCAGCACGGGACAGGGGAAAAACATTCAGTACTTC

J gene: TRBJ1-2
D gene: TRBD1
clone size: NA
V gene: TRBV7-2
CDR3 protein: CASSPGQMTYGYTF
CDR3 DNA: TGTGCCAGCAGTCCGGGACAGATGACATATGGCTACACCTTC

J gene: TRBJ2-1
D gene: TRBD2
clone size: NA
V gene: TRBV7-2
CDR3 protein: CASSLAVSGGLYNEQFF
CDR3 DNA: TGTGCCAGCAGCTTAGCGGTTAGCGGGGGCCTCTACAATGAGCAGTTCTTC

J gene: TRBJ2-6
D gene: NA
clone size: NA
V gene: TRBV6-6
CDR3 protein: CASGSGANVLTF
CDR3 DNA: TGTGCCAGCGGGTCTGGGGCCAACGTCCTGACTTTC